What follows is one TCR beta chain and its context. Its matching antigen is unknown. Germline V gene lookup returns CDR1 LNHDA and CDR2 SQIVND (reference sequence). V gave up 4 bases and J gave up 3 bases; unmatched junction bases: 2. CDR3 length: 13 amino acids. These data come from a study of T cells in Graves' hyperthyroidism and ophthalmopathy. Findings and caveats of the study: Blood shared most expanded thyroid clonotypes above 0.001.

Diagnosing involved the use of clinical symptoms, serum thyroxine and TRAb, thyroid ultrasound and orbital computed tomography. TCR beta CDR3 regions were amplified from RNA. HTBI primers were used for first-round RT-PCR of the TCR CDR3. TCRdb reanalysed the multiplex PCR reads using MiXCR and keeps one entry per CDR3 protein. This table holds about 720,000 distinct CDR3 sequences, about 15% found once. The V gene is TRBV19, the J gene TRBJ2-7; 8 bases map to TRBD2. The source of this sequence is a man aged 18 to 35 with Graves' hyperthyroidism. The sequencing input was blood. As DNA, the CDR3 is TGTGCCAGTAGTACGGGACTAGTCTACGAGCAGTACTTC. Protein sequence: CASSTGLVYEQYF.